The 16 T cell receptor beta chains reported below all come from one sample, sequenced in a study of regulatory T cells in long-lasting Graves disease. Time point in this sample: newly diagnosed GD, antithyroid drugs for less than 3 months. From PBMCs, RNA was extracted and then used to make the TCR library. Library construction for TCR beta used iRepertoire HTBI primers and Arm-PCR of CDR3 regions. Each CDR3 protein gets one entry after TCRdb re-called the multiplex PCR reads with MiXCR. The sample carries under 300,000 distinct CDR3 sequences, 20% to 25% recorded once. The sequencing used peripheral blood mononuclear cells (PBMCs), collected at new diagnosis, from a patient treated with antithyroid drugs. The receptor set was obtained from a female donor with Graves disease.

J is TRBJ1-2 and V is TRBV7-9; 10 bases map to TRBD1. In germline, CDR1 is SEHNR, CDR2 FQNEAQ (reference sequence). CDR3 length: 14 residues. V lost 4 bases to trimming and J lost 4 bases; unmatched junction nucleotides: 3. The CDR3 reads CASSSGQGIYGYTF. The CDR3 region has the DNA TGTGCCAGCAGCTCGGGACAGGGGATCTATGGCTACACCTTC.

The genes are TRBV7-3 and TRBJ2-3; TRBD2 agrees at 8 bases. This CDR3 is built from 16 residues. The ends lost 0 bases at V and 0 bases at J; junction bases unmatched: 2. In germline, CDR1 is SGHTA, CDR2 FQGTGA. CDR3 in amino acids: CASSLTGGGSTDTQYF. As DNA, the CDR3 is TGTGCCAGCAGCTTAACGGGCGGGGGGAGCACAGATACGCAGTATTTT.

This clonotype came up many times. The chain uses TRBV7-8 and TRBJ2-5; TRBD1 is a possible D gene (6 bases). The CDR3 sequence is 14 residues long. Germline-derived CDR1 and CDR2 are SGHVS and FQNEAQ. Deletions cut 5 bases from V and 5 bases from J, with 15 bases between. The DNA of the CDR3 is TGTGCCAGCAGCGTACAGGGAGTATGGGAGACCCAGTACTTC. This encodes CASSVQGVWETQYF.

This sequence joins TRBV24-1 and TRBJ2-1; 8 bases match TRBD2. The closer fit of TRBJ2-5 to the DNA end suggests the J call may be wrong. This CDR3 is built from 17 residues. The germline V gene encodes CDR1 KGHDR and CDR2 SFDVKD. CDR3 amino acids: CATSDSGTSDEWGTQYF. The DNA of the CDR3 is TGTGCCACCAGTGATTCCGGGACTAGTGACGAATGGGGGACCCAGTACTTC.

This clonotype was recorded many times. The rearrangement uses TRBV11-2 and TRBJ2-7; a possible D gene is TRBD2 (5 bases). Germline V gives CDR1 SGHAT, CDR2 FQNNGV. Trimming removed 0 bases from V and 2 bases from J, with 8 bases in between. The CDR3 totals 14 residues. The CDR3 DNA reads TGTGCCAGCAGCTTAGACCCGGGAACCTACGAGCAGTACTTC. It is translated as CASSLDPGTYEQYF.

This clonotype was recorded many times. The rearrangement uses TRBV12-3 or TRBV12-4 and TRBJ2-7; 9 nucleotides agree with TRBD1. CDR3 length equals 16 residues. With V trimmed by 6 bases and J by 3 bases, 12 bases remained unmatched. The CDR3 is CASSLTWGTGSYEQYF. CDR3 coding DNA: TGTGCCAGCAGCCTCACCTGGGGGACAGGGAGCTACGAGCAGTACTTC.

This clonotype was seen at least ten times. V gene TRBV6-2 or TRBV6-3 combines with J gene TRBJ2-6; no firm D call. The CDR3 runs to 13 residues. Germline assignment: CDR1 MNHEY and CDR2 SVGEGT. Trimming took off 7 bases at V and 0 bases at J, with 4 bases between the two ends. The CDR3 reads CASTFSGANVLTF. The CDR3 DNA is TGTGCCAGCACCTTCTCTGGGGCCAACGTCCTGACTTTC.

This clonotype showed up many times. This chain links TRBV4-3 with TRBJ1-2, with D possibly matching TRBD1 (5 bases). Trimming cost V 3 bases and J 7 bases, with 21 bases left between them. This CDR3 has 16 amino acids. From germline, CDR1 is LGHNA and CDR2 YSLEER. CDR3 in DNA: TGCGCCAGCAGCCATAACCGACGGGACTTTATGGTTGGCTACACCTTC. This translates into CASSHNRRDFMVGYTF.

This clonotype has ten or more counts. The CDR3 here is CSARQSGANVLTF. In DNA form, the CDR3 reads TGCAGTGCTAGACAGAGCGGGGCCAACGTCCTGACTTTC. The chain couples TRBV20-1 to TRBJ2-6, with D hard to call. The V gene lost 2 bases and the J gene lost 4 bases, with 6 bases spanning the gap. CDR3 size: 13 residues. The germline gives CDR1 DFQATT, CDR2 SNEGSKA (reference sequence).

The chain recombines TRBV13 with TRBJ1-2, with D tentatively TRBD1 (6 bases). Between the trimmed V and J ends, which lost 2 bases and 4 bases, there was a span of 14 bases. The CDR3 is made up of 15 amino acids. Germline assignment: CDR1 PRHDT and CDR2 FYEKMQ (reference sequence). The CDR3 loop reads CASSLQTGSGYGYTF. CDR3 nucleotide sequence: TGTGCCAGCAGCTTACAAACAGGGTCGGGCTATGGCTACACCTTC. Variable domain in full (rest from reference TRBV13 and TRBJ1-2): AAGVIQSPRHLIKEKRETATLKCYPIPRHDTVYWYQQGPGQDPQFLISFYEKMQSDKGSIPDRFSAQQFSDYHSELNMSSLELGDSALYFCASSLQTGSGYGYTFGSGTRLTVV.

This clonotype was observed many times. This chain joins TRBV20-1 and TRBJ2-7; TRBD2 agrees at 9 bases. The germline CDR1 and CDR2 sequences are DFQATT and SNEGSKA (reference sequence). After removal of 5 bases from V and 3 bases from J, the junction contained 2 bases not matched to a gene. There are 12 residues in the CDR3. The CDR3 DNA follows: TGCAGTGCTTCTAGCGGGGTCTACGAGCAGTACTTC. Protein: CSASSGVYEQYF.

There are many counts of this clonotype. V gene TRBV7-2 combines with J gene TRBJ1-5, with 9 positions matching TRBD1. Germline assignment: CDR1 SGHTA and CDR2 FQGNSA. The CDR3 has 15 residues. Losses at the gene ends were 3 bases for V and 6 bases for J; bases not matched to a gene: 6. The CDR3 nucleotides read TGTGCCAGCAGCTTCGAACAGGGGGCAGGTCAGCCCCAGCATTTT. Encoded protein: CASSFEQGAGQPQHF.

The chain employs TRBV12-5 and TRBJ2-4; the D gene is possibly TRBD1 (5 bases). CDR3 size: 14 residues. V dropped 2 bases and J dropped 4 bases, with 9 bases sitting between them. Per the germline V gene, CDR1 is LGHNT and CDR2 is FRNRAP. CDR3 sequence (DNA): TGTGCTAGTGGTTTGCTTCAGGGTAAAAACATTCAGTACTTC. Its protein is CASGLLQGKNIQYF. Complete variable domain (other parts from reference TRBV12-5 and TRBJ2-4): DARVTQTPRHKVTEMGQEVTMRCQPILGHNTVFWYRQTMMQGLELLAYFRNRAPLDDSGMPKDRFSAEMPDATLATLKIQPSEPRDSAVYFCASGLLQGKNIQYFGAGTRLSVL.

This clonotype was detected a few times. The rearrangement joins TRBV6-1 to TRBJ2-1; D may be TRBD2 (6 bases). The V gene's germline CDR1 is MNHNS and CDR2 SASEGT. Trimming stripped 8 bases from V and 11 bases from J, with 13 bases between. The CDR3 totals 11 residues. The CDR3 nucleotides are TGTGCCAGCGGAGGGCTAAGTAAGCAGTTCTTC. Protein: CASGGLSKQFF.

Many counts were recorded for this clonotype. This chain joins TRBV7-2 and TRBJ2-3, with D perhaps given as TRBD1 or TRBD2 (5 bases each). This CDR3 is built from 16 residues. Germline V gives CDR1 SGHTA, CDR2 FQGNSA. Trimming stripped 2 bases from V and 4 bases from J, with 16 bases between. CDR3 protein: CASSLRPGPVADTQYF. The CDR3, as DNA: TGTGCCAGCAGCTTACGTCCGGGACCAGTGGCAGATACGCAGTATTTT.

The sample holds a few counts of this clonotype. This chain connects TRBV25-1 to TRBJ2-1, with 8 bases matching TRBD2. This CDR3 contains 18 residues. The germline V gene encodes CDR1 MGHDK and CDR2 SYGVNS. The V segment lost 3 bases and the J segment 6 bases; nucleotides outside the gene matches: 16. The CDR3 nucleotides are TGTGCCAGCAGTGACCCATATCCCCGGGAGGGCCGTTTCAATGAGCAGTTCTTC. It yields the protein CASSDPYPREGRFNEQFF. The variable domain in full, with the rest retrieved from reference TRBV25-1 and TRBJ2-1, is EADIYQTPRYLVIGTGKKITLECSQTMGHDKMYWYQQDPGMELHLIHYSYGVNSTEKGDLSSESTVSRIRTEHFPLTLESARPSHTSQYLCASSDPYPREGRFNEQFFGPGTRLTVL.